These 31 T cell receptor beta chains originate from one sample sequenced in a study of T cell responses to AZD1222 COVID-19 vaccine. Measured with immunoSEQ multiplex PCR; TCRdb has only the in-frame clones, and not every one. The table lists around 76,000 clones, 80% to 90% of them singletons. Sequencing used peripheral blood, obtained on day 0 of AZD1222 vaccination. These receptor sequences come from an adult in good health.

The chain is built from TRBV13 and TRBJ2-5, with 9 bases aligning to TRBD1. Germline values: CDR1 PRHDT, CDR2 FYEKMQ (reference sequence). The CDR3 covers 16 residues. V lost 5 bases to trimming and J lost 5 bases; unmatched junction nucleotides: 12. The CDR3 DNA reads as TGTGCCAGCAGCCCCCTAAGACAGGGGGTGAGGGAGACCCAGTACTTC. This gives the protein CASSPLRQGVRETQYF.

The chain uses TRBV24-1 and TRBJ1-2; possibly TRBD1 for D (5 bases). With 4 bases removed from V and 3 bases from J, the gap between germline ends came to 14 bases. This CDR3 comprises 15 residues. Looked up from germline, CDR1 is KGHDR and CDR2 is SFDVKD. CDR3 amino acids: CATSERDPRHYGYTF. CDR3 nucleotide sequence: TGTGCCACCAGTGAGCGGGACCCCAGGCACTATGGCTACACCTTC.

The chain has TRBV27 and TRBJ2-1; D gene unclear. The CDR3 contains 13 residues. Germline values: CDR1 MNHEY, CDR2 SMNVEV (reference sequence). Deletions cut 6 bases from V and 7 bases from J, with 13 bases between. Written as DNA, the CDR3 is TGTGCCAGCAGCCTCTACACAGAGAATGAGCAGTTCTTC. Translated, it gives CASSLYTENEQFF.

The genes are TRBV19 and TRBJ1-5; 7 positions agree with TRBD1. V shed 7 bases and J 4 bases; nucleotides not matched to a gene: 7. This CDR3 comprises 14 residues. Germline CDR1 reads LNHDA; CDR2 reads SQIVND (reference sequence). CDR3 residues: CASTPGTVNQPQHF. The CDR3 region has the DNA TGTGCCAGTACCCCCGGGACAGTGAATCAGCCCCAGCATTTT.

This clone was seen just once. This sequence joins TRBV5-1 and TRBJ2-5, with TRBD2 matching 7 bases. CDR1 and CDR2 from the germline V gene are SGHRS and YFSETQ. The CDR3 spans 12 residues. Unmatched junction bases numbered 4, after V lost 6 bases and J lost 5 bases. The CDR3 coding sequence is TGCGCCAGCACCAGGGAGGGGGAGACCCAGTACTTC. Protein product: CASTREGETQYF.

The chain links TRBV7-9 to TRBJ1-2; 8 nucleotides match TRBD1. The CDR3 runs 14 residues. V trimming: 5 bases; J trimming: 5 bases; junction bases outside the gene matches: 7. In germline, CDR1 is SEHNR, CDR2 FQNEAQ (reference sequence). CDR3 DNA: TGTGCCAGCAGCCCAGGGACAGGTGGATATGGCTACACCTTC. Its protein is CASSPGTGGYGYTF.

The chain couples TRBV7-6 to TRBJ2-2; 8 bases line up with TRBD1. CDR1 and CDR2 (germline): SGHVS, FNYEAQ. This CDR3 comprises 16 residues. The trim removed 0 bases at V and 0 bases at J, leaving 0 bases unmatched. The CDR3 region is CASSLAGQANTGELFF. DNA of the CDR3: TGTGCCAGCAGCTTAGCGGGACAGGCGAACACCGGGGAGCTGTTTTTT.

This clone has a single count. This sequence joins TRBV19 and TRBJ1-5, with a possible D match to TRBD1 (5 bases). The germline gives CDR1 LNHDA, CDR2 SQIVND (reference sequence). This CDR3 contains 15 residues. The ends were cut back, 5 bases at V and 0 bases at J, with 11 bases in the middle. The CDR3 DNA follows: TGTGCCAGTAGTCCCGGGACGGCTAGCAATCAGCCCCAGCATTTT. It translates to CASSPGTASNQPQHF. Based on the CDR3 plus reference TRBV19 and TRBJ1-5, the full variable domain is DGGITQSPKYLFRKEGQNVTLSCEQNLNHDAMYWYRQDPGQGLRLIYYSQIVNDFQKGDIAEGYSVSREKKESFPLTVTSAQKNPTAFYLCASSPGTASNQPQHFGDGTRLSIL.

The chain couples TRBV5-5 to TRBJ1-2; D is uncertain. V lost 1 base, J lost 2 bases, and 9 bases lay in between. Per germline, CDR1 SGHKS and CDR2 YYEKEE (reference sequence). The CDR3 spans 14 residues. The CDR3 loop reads CASSLSLRNYGYTF. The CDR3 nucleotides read TGTGCCAGCAGCTTGTCCCTTAGGAACTATGGCTACACCTTC.

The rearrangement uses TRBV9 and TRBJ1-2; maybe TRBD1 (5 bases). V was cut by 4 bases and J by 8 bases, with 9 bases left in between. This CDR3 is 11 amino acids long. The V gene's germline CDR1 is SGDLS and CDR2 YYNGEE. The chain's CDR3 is CASSLRGGYTF. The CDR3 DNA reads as TGTGCCAGCAGCCTCCGGGGGGGCTACACCTTC.

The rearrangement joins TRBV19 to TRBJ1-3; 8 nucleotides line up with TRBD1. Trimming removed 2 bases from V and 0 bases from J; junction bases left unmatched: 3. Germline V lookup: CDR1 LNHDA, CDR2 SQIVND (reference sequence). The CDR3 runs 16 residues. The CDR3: CASSIPGQGSGNTIYF. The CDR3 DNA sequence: TGTGCCAGTAGTATACCCGGACAGGGCTCTGGAAACACCATATATTTT.

CDR3 in DNA: TGTGCCAGTACCGACAGGTCTGGGGCCAACGTCCTGACTTTC. This sequence encodes CASTDRSGANVLTF. The chain is built from TRBV19 and TRBJ2-6; weak D call: TRBD1 (6 bases). The V end was cut by 7 bases, the J end by 1 base, with 8 bases between. The CDR3 is 14 residues long. CDR1 is LNHDA, CDR2 SQIVND, per germline (reference sequence).

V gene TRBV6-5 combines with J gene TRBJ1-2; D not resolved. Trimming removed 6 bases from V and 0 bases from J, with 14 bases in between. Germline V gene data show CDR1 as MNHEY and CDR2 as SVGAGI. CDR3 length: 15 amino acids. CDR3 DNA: TGTGCCAGCAGACGAGGTTTACAATCTAACTATGGCTACACCTTC. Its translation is CASRRGLQSNYGYTF.

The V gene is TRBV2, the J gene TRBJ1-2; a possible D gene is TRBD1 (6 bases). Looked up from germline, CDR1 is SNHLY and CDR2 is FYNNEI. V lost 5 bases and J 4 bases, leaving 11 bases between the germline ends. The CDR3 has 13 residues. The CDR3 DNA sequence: TGTGCCAGCAGTCTACAGGGCGGCTATGGCTACACCTTC. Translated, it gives CASSLQGGYGYTF.

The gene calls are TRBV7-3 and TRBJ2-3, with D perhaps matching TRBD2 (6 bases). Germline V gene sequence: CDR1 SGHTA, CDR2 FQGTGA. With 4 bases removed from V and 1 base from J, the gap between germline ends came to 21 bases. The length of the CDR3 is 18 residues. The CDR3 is CASSSPLGMGGGTDTQYF. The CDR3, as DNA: TGTGCCAGCAGCTCCCCCTTGGGCATGGGCGGGGGCACAGATACGCAGTATTTT. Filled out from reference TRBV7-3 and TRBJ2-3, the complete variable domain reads GAGVSQTPSNKVTEKGKYVELRCDPISGHTALYWYRQSLGQGPEFLIYFQGTGAADDSGLPNDRFFAVRPEGSVSTLKIQRTERGDSAVYLCASSSPLGMGGGTDTQYFGPGTRLTVL.

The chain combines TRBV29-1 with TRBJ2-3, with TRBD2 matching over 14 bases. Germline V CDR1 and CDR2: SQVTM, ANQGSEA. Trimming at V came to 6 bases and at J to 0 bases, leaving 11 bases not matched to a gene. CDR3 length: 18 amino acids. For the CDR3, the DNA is TGCAGCGTAGACGGGACTAGCGGGGGTTCGACGAGCACAGATACGCAGTATTTT. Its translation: CSVDGTSGGSTSTDTQYF.

CDR3 sequence: CASSLMSSSYNSPLHF. The CDR3 nucleotides read TGTGCCAGCAGCTTAATGTCCAGCTCCTATAATTCACCCCTCCACTTT. The chain links TRBV11-2 to TRBJ1-6; no reliable D call. Trimming shortened V by 2 bases and J by 0 bases, and 8 bases separated the two germline ends. Germline V gives CDR1 SGHAT, CDR2 FQNNGV. The CDR3 is 16 residues long.

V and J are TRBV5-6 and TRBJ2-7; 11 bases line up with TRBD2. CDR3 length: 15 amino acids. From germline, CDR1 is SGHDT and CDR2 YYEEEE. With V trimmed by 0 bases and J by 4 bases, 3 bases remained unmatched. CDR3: CASSLVSGGAYEQYF. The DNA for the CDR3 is TGTGCCAGCAGCTTGGTTAGCGGGGGGGCGTACGAGCAGTACTTC.

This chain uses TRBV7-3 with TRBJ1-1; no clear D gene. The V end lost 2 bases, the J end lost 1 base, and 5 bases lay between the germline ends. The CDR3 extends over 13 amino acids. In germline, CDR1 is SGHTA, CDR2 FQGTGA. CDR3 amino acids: CASSLSANTEAFF. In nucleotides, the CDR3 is TGTGCCAGCAGCTTATCCGCGAACACTGAAGCTTTCTTT.

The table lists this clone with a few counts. CDR3 sequence reads: CASSSAGRTGELFF. In DNA, the CDR3 is TGTGCCAGCAGCTCAGCGGGGCGCACCGGGGAGCTGTTTTTT. The V gene is TRBV7-8, the J gene TRBJ2-2; 7 bases agree with TRBD2. V was pared by 4 bases and J by 4 bases, with 3 bases of the junction left unmatched. The germline V gene encodes CDR1 SGHVS and CDR2 FQNEAQ. The CDR3 is 14 residues long.

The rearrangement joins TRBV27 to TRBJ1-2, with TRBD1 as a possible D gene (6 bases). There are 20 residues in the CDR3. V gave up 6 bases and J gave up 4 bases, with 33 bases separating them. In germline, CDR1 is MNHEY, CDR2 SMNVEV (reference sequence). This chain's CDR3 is CASSSMGARGRRDSGYGYTF. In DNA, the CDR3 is TGTGCCAGCAGCTCAATGGGGGCACGGGGGCGAAGGGATAGCGGCTATGGCTACACCTTC.

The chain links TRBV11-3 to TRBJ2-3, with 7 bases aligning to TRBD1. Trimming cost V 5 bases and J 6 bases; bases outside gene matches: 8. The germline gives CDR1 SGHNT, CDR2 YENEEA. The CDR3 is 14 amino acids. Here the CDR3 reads CASSPHRGSDTQYF. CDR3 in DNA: TGTGCCAGCAGCCCCCACAGGGGTTCGGATACGCAGTATTTT.

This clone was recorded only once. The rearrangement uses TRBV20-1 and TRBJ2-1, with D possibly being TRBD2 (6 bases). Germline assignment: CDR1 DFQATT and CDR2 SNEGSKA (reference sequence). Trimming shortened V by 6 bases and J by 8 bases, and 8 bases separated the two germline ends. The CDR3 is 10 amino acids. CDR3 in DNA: TGCAGTGCGGGACTCTATGAGCAGTTCTTC. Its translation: CSAGLYEQFF.

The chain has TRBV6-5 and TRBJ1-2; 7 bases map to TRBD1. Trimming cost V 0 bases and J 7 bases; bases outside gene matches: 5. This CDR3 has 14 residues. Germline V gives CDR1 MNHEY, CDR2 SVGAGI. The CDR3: CASSYSRRGLGYTF. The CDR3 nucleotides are TGTGCCAGCAGTTACTCGAGGAGGGGGCTTGGCTACACCTTC.

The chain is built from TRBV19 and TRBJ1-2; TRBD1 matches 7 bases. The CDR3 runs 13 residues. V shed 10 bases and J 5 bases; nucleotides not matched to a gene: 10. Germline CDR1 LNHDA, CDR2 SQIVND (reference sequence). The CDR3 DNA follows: TGTGCCACTAAGAGGCAGGGGGTATATGGCTACACCTTC. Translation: CATKRQGVYGYTF.

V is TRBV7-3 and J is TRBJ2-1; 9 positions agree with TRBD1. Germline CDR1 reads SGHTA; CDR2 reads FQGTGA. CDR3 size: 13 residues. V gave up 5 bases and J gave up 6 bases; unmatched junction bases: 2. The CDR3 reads CASSGQGRNEQFF. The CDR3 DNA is TGTGCCAGCAGCGGACAGGGGCGCAATGAGCAGTTCTTC.

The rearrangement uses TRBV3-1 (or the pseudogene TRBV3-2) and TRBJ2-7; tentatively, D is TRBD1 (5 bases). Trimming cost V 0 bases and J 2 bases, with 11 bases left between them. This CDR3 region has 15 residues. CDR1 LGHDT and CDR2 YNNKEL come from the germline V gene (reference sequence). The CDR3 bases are TGTGCCAGCAGCCAAGAGGGCCCCAGGGCCTACGAGCAGTACTTC. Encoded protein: CASSQEGPRAYEQYF.

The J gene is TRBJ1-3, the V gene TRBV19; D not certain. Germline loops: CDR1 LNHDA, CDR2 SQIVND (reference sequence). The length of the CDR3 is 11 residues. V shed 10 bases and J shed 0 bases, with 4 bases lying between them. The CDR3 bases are TGTGCCATTTACTCTGGAAACACCATATATTTT. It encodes CAIYSGNTIYF.

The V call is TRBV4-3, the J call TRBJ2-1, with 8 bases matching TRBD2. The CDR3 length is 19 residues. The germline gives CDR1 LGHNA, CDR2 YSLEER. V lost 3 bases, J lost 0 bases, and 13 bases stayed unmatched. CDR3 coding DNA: TGCGCCAGCAGCCACGGACCCGGCGGGGGGTCTAGCTCCTACAATGAGCAGTTCTTC. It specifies CASSHGPGGGSSSYNEQFF.

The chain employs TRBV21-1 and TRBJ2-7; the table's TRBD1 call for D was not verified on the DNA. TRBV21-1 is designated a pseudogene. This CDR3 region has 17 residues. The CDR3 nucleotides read TGTGCCAGCAGCAAAAGAAATCCGGGACAGGGTCCCCACGAGCAGTACTTC. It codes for CASSKRNPGQGPHEQYF.

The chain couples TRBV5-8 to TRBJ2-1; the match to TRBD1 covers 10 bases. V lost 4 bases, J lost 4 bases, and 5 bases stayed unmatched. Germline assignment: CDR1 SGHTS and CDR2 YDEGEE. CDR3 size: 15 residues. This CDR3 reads CASSRWTGGYNEQFF. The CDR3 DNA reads TGTGCCAGCAGCCGATGGACAGGGGGATACAATGAGCAGTTCTTC.